What follows describes a single TCR beta chain. The data stem from a study of blood T cell repertoires in COVID-19. Background on the study: Sources were T cells, B-cell-depleted T cells, or PBMCs; the material itself was cDNA or gDNA.

J was trimmed by 7 bases and V by 5 bases; bases with no gene match: 8. The CDR3 consists of 15 residues. The germline V gene encodes CDR1 MNHEY and CDR2 SVGAGI. As processed by the authors: Estimates of nucleated cell counts were drawn from the amplification of reference gene primers. This table comes from immunoSEQ multiplex PCR, and its TCRdb copy is limited to in-frame clones, with some not included. That table furnishes V, J and clone size, whereas the DNA furnished D and trimming. The sample shows about 160,000 clones, approximately 75% of them seen only once. The V gene is TRBV6-5, the J gene TRBJ2-2; 9 positions agree with TRBD1. This sequence was found in a human donor in a cohort sampled during active COVID-19. Input material: peripheral blood. CDR3 residues: CASSTGQGVGGELFF. CDR3 DNA sequence: TGTGCCAGCAGTACGGGACAGGGTGTCGGCGGGGAGCTGTTTTTT.